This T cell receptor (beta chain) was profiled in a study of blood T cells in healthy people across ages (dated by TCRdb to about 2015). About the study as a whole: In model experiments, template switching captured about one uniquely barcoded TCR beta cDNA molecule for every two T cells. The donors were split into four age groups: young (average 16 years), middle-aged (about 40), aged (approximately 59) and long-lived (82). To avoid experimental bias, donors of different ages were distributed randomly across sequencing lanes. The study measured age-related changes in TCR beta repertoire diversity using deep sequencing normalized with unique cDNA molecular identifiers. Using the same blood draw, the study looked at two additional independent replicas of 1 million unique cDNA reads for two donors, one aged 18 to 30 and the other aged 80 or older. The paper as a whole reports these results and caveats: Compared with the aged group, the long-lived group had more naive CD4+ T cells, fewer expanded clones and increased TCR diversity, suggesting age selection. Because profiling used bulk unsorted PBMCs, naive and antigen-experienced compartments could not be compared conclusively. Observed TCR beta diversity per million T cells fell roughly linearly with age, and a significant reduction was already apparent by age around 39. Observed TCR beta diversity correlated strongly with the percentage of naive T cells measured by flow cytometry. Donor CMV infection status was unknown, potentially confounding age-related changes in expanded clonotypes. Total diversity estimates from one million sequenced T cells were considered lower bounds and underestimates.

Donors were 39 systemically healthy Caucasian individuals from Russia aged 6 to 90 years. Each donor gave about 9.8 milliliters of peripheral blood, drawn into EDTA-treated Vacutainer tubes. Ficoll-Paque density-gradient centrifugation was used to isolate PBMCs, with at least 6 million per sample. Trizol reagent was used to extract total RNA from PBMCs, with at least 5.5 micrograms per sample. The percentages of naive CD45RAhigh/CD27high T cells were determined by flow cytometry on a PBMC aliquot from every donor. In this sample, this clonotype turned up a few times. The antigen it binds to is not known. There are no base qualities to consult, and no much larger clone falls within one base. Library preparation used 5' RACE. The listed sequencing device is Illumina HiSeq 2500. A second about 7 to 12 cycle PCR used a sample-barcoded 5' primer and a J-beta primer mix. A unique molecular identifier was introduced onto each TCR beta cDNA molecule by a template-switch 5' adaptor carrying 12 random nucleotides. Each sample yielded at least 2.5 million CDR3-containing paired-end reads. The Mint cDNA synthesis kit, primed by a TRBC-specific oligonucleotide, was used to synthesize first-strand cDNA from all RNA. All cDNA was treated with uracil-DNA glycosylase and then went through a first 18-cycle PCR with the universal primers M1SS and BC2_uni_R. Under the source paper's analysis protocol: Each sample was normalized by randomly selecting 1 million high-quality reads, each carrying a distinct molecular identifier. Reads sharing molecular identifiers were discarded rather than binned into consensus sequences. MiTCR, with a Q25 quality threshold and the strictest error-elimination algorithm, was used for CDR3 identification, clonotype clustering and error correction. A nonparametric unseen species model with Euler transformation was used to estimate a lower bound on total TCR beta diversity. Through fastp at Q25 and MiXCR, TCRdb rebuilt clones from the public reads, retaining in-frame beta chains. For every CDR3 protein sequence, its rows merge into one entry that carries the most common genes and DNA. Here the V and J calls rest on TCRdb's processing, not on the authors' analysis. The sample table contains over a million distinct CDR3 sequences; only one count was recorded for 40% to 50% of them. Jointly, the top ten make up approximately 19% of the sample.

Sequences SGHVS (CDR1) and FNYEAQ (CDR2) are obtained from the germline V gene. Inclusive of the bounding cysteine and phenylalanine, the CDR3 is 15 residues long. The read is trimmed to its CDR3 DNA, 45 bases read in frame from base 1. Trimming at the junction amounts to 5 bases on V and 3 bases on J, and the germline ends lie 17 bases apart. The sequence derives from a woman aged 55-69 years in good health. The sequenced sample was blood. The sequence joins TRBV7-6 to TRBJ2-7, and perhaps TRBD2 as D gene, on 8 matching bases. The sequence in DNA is TGTGCCAGCAGCCCCCGGGGGGGACAGCGCTACGAGCAGTACTTC. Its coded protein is CASSPRGGQRYEQYF. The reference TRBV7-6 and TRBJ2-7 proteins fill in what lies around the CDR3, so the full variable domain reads GAGVSQSPRYKVTKRGQDVALRCDPISGHVSLYWYRQALGQGPEFLTYFNYEAQQDKSGLPNDRFSAERPEGSISTLTIQRTEQRDSAMYRCASSPRGGQRYEQYFGPGTRLTVT.